This T cell receptor beta chain was identified in a study of T cells in tuberculosis. The wider study: In South Africa, adults with active tuberculosis were compared with IGRA-negative and latently infected IGRA-positive adolescents. Whole-study results and caveats: Classification accuracy was 85% to 90% (AUROC 0.8 to 0.9) with the GMM-specific repertoire.

The time point is: new active TB diagnosis, blood taken before or within 7 days of starting treatment. Libraries were prepared by immunoSEQ multiplex PCR; TCRdb keeps only in-frame clonotypes and omits some of them. The top ten clones hold 7% of a sample with tens of thousands of clones, about 91% of them seen once. Trimming removed 3 bases from V and 0 bases from J, with 15 bases in between. The CDR3 contains 18 residues. Germline assignment: CDR1 SNHLY and CDR2 FYNNEI. Remarks on this clone: Its specificity is not known.

The source is an adult with tuberculosis. Some clones in this sample may be carry-over from other donors' samples. The V call is TRBV2, the J call TRBJ2-6, with D maybe TRBD1 (7 bases). Sequencing was performed on PBMCs, taken at tuberculosis diagnosis. The CDR3 loop reads CASSDAGTADSGANVLTF. The CDR3 DNA reads as TGTGCCAGCAGTGATGCGGGGACAGCTGACTCTGGGGCCAACGTCCTGACTTTC.